The present entry profiles one T cell receptor (beta chain) with its context. The target antigen is unknown. The CDR3 consists of 19 residues. Germline assignment: CDR1 SGHAT and CDR2 FQNNGV. PCR of TCRalpha and TCRbeta cDNA was nested, with two rounds of about 16 and 10 cycles. From its re-call of the 5' RACE reads, TCRdb lists each CDR3 protein once, without DNA. The sample data list 200,000 to 250,000 distinct CDR3 sequences. This specimen comes from a study of monozygotic twins with inflammatory bowel disease. Study outcomes and limitations: No difference was seen in repertoire similarity between concordant and discordant twins, possibly from limited power.

The material sequenced was blood. V is TRBV11-2 and J is TRBJ2-1; the D call of TRBD2 rests on TCRdb alone, since no DNA is present to check it. This clonotype was obtained from a human donor with ulcerative colitis or Crohn's disease, or a healthy co-twin of an affected twin (not recorded which). The CDR3 spells CASSSPYHLAGGRYDEQFF. The full variable domain, rest sourced from reference TRBV11-2 and TRBJ2-1, is EAGVAQSPRYKIIEKRQSVAFWCNPISGHATLYWYQQILGQGPKLLIQFQNNGVVDDSQLPKDRFSAERLKGVDSTLKIQPAKLEDSAVYLCASSSPYHLAGGRYDEQFFGPGTRLTVL.